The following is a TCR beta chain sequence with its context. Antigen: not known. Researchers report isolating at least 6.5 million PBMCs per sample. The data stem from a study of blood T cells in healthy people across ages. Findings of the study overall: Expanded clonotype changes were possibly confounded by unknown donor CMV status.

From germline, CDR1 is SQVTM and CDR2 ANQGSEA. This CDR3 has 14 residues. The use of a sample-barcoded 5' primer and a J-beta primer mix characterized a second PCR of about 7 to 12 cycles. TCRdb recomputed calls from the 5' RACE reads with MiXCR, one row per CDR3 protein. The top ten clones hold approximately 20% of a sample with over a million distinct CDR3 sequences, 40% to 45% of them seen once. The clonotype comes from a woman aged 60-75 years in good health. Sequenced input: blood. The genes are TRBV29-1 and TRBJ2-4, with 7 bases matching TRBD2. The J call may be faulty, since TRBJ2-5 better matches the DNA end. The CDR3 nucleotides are TGCAGCGTTGGCAGGCGGGAGTTTCAAGAGACCCAGTACTTC. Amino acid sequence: CSVGRREFQETQYF.